The text below deals with one T cell receptor (beta chain). As processed by the authors: Reference gene primer amplification yielded estimated nucleated cell counts. TCRdb's table, derived via immunoSEQ multiplex PCR, lists solely in-frame clones and lacks some. From that table come the V and J calls and clone size; the DNA was used to work out D and trimming. Of some 500,000 clones listed, 88% are singletons. This specimen comes from a study of blood T cell repertoires in COVID-19. CDR3 length: 14 residues. V gene TRBV12-2 combines with J gene TRBJ1-4; the listed D gene, TRBD1, was not tested against the DNA. TRBV12-2 is recorded as a pseudogene. The material sequenced was PBMCs or T cells enriched from blood (not recorded which). This clonotype originated in a woman between 40 and 55 years old who had recovered from COVID-19. The CDR3 loop is CASRLQGAREKLFF. The CDR3 DNA reads as TGTGCAAGTCGCTTACAGGGGGCTCGTGAAAAACTGTTTTTT.